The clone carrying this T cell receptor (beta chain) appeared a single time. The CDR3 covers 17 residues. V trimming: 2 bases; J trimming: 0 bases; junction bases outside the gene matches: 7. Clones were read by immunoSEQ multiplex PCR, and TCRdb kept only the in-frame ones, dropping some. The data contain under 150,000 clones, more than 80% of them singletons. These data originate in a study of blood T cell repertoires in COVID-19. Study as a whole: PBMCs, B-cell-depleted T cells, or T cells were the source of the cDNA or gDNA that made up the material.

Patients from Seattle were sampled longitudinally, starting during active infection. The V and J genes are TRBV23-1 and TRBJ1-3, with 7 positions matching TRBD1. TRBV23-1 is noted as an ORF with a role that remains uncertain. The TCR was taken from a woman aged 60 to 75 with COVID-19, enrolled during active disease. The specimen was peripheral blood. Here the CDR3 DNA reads TGCGCCAGCAGTCAAAAGACAGGGCAGAGCTCTGGAAACACCATATATTTT. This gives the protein CASSQKTGQSSGNTIYF.